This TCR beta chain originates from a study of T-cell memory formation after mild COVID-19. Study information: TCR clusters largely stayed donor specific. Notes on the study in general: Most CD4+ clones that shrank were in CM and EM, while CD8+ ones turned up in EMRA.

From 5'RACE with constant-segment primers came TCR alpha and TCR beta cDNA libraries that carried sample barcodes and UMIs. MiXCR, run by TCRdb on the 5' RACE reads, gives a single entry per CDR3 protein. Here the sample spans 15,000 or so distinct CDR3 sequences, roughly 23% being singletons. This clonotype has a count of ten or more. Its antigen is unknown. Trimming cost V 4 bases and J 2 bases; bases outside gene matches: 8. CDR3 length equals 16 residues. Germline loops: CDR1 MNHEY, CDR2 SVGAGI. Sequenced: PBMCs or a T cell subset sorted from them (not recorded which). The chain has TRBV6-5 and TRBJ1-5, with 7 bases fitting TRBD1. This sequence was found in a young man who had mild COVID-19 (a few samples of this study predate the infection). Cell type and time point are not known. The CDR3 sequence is CASSSWTGMGNQPQHF. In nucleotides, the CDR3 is TGTGCCAGCAGTTCCTGGACAGGTATGGGCAATCAGCCCCAGCATTTT.